A single sample is the source of the 15 T cell receptor beta chains below, sequenced in a study of shared clonotypes between healthy human individuals. Naive CD8 cells comprised CD45RO-negative, CCR7-positively selected cells, excluding terminally differentiated effector memory CD45RA+ cells. Here immunoSEQ multiplex PCR was the method, and the copy in TCRdb shows in-frame clones only, minus some. The sample holds about 2.2 million clones, roughly 93% seen once. Sequenced input: naive CD8+ T cells from PBMCs. These receptors were obtained from a man between 18 and 35 years old in good health. Some clones in this sample may be carry-over from other donors' samples.

V gene TRBV28 combines with J gene TRBJ1-1; TRBD1 is a possible D gene (5 bases). The CDR3 has 14 amino acids. CDR1 and CDR2 from the germline V gene are MDHEN and SYDVKM. V lost 7 bases to trimming and J lost 5 bases, with 17 bases between them. The DNA of the CDR3 is TGTGCCAGCAAGGGACGCGGATATGCAACTGAAGCTTTCTTT. Translated, it gives CASKGRGYATEAFF. The entire variable domain, with the rest obtained from reference TRBV28 and TRBJ1-1, is as follows: DVKVTQSSRYLVKRTGEKVFLECVQDMDHENMFWYRQDPGLGLRLIYFSYDVKMKEKGDIPEGYSVSREKKERFSLILESASTNQTSMYLCASKGRGYATEAFFGQGTRLTVV.

This clone was detected once. The V call is TRBV15, the J call TRBJ2-5; perhaps TRBD1 as D (7 bases). Germline CDR1 is LNHNV and CDR2 is YYDKDF (reference sequence). V was clipped by 1 base and J by 1 base, with 16 bases between them. The CDR3 runs to 17 residues. The CDR3 region is CATSRGGTDRAQETQYF. The CDR3 bases are TGTGCCACCAGCAGAGGGGGGACTGACAGGGCCCAAGAGACCCAGTACTTC.

This clone was recorded once. V is TRBV7-8 and J is TRBJ2-7, with a possible D match to TRBD1 (5 bases). There are 13 residues in the CDR3. The germline V gene has CDR1 SGHVS and CDR2 FQNEAQ. V was cut by 7 bases and J by 5 bases, with 15 bases left in between. CDR3 loop: CASTVQGAHEQYF. Here the CDR3 DNA reads TGTGCCAGCACCGTCCAAGGGGCGCACGAGCAGTACTTC.

About this clone: The same CDR3 arises from other DNA sequences in this sample as well. This sequence joins TRBV27 and TRBJ2-3; maybe TRBD1 (6 bases). V lost 3 bases, J lost 2 bases, and 12 bases lay in between. Germline values: CDR1 MNHEY, CDR2 SMNVEV (reference sequence). This CDR3 has 15 amino acids. The CDR3 protein is CASSLGQGFTDTQYF. CDR3 in DNA: TGTGCCAGCAGTTTGGGACAAGGATTCACAGATACGCAGTATTTT.

A remark on this clone: The same CDR3 can be traced to other DNA sequences in this sample. This rearrangement joins TRBV15 to TRBJ1-1; D gene ambiguous. Trimming left V 2 bases short and J 4 bases short, with 8 bases between. From germline, CDR1 is LNHNV and CDR2 YYDKDF (reference sequence). The CDR3 has 13 residues. CDR3 bases: TGTGCCACCAGCAGATCCCGAGGCACTGAAGCTTTCTTT. Translating gives CATSRSRGTEAFF.

The sample holds one count of this clone. The chain recombines TRBV27 with TRBJ2-3, with no clear D. Germline loops: CDR1 MNHEY, CDR2 SMNVEV (reference sequence). The length of the CDR3 is 15 residues. The V and J ends lost 6 bases and 4 bases respectively, with 17 bases between them. Written as DNA, the CDR3 is TGTGCCAGCAGAGACGCTAGTAAGGACCCAGATACGCAGTATTTT. Translating it yields CASRDASKDPDTQYF.

The chain carries TRBV27 and TRBJ2-5, with 11 bases matching TRBD1. The CDR3 sequence is 17 residues long. Germline lookup yields CDR1 MNHEY and CDR2 SMNVEV (reference sequence). The junction had 11 bases not matched to a gene; V was cut back by 5 bases and J by 3 bases. Here the CDR3 reads CASSAVRTGQGEETQYF. The CDR3 region has the DNA TGTGCCAGCAGTGCAGTTAGGACGGGACAGGGGGAAGAGACCCAGTACTTC.

About this clone: The sample has other DNA sequences that encode this CDR3 too. This chain joins TRBV11-2 and TRBJ2-7; D remains ambiguous. The V gene's germline CDR1 is SGHAT and CDR2 FQNNGV. There are 11 residues in the CDR3. Trimming took off 5 bases at V and 4 bases at J, with 6 bases between the two ends. The CDR3 spells CASSLQYEQYF. The CDR3 region has the DNA TGTGCCAGCAGCCTACAATACGAGCAGTACTTC.

V gene TRBV5-6 combines with J gene TRBJ2-2; D is possibly TRBD1 or TRBD2 (5 bases each). Trimming cost V 0 bases and J 0 bases, with 15 bases left between them. Germline V gives CDR1 SGHDT, CDR2 YYEEEE. This CDR3 has 18 residues. The CDR3 nucleotides are TGTGCCAGCAGCTTGGTGGGGGTCCTCAACACGAACACCGGGGAGCTGTTTTTT. It codes for CASSLVGVLNTNTGELFF.

The chain links TRBV29-1 to TRBJ1-3, with D unclear. V lost 7 bases and J lost 1, with 17 bases in between. The germline gives CDR1 SQVTM, CDR2 ANQGSEA. This CDR3 has 15 residues. Here the CDR3 DNA reads TGCAGCGCCCTTCCGGCGTTACAATCTGGAAACACCATATATTTT. It translates to CSALPALQSGNTIYF.

A word on this clone: The sample contains more than one DNA sequence encoding this CDR3. CDR3 bases: TGTGCCAGCAGCTTAGGGGTGTACGAGCAGTACTTC. Encoded protein: CASSLGVYEQYF. The chain combines TRBV11-2 with TRBJ2-7; the D is unclear. Germline CDR1 is SGHAT and CDR2 is FQNNGV. The CDR3 spans 12 residues. V shed 1 base and J shed 4 bases, with 5 bases lying between them.

Concerning this clone: This sample also contains other DNA sequences that code for the same CDR3. The chain is built from TRBV19 and TRBJ1-1; D remains unclear. This CDR3 has 11 amino acids. Trimming stripped 3 bases from V and 7 bases from J, with 6 bases between. Germline assignment: CDR1 LNHDA and CDR2 SQIVND (reference sequence). CDR3: CASSIGFEAFF. The CDR3 nucleotides are TGTGCCAGTAGTATTGGGTTTGAAGCTTTCTTT. The complete variable domain, with remaining parts taken from reference TRBV19 and TRBJ1-1, reads DGGITQSPKYLFRKEGQNVTLSCEQNLNHDAMYWYRQDPGQGLRLIYYSQIVNDFQKGDIAEGYSVSREKKESFPLTVTSAQKNPTAFYLCASSIGFEAFFGQGTRLTVV.

The chain recombines TRBV7-9 with TRBJ2-1; 8 nucleotides agree with TRBD1. This CDR3 has 16 residues. The junction had 10 bases not matched to a gene; V was cut back by 5 bases and J by 4 bases. From germline, CDR1 is SEHNR and CDR2 FQNEAQ (reference sequence). The CDR3 sequence: CASSPSPGQAYNEQFF. The CDR3 DNA reads as TGTGCCAGCAGCCCCAGCCCGGGACAGGCTTACAATGAGCAGTTCTTC.

The rearrangement joins TRBV19 to TRBJ2-7; D might be TRBD1 (5 bases). V lost 0 bases and J lost 3, with 9 bases in between. Germline assignment: CDR1 LNHDA and CDR2 SQIVND (reference sequence). The CDR3 loop spans 14 amino acids. This CDR3 reads CASSIDGRGYEQYF. CDR3 in DNA: TGTGCCAGTAGTATAGACGGTAGGGGCTACGAGCAGTACTTC.

This chain connects TRBV29-1 to TRBJ1-1; TRBD1 aligns across 8 bases. V was clipped by 7 bases and J by 0 bases; unmatched bases: 4. The germline gives CDR1 SQVTM, CDR2 ANQGSEA. CDR3 size: 13 residues. As DNA, the CDR3 is TGCAGCGCTCAGACAGGGGTGAACACTGAAGCTTTCTTT. This codes for CSAQTGVNTEAFF.